This entry concerns a single T cell receptor (beta chain). Antigen: not known. This sample was included in a study of early T cells in non-severe SARS-CoV-2 infection. Turning to the study itself: Sequencing of bulk RNA from unsorted whole blood was done, without chain pairing. Study-wide findings and caveats: The study's VDJdb matching favored anti-spike CD8 responses and missed private and CD4 specificities.

The V end lost 5 bases, the J end lost 4 bases, and 16 bases lay between the germline ends. The CDR3 covers 15 residues. Individual cDNA molecules received unique molecular identifiers. MiXCR, run by TCRdb on the 5' RACE reads, gives a single entry per CDR3 protein. The profile shows about 64,000 distinct CDR3 sequences, around 13% of them singletons. The source was whole blood, collected at baseline. This chain links TRBV12-3 or TRBV12-4 with TRBJ2-3, with a weak D call TRBD1 (5 bases). The receptor was isolated from an adult who was a healthcare worker with PCR-confirmed SARS-CoV-2 infection or an uninfected control (not recorded which). The CDR3 sequence is CASSLPGLGADTQYF. The CDR3 DNA follows: TGTGCCAGCAGTCTACCGGGCCTAGGGGCAGATACGCAGTATTTT.